This T cell receptor beta chain was found in a study of stem cell transplantation in POMP-related autoinflammatory disease. Some clones are missing from TCRdb's copy, which holds only in-frame ones; the method was immunoSEQ multiplex PCR. The sample has tens of thousands of clones; around 90% are singletons. Within the sample, this clone is medium-sized. The CDR3 loop spans 14 amino acids. Germline V gene lookup returns CDR1 GTSNPN and CDR2 SVGIG (reference sequence). The ends were cut back, 3 bases at V and 4 bases at J, with 15 bases in the middle. This sequence was found in a human patient with POMP-related autoinflammation and immune dysregulation (PRAID). Some T cells may be provided by the graft donor. This chain connects TRBV30 to TRBJ1-1; unclear D gene. The specimen was CD4+ T cells from PBMCs, collected after stem cell transplantation. The DNA for the CDR3 is TGTGCCTGGAGGAAACAGTGGACTTCCACTGAAGCTTTCTTT. This codes for CAWRKQWTSTEAFF.